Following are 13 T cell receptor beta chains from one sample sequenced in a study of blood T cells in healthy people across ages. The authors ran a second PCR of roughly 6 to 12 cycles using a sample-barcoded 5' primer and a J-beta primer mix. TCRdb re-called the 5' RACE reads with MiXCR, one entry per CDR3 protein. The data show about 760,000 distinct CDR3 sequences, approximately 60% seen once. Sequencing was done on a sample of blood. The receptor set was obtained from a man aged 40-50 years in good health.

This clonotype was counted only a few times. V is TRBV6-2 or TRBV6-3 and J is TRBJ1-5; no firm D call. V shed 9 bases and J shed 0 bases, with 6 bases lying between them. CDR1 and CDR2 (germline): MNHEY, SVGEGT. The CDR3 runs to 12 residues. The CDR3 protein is CASHDSNQPQHF. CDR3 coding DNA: TGTGCCAGTCACGATAGCAATCAGCCCCAGCATTTT.

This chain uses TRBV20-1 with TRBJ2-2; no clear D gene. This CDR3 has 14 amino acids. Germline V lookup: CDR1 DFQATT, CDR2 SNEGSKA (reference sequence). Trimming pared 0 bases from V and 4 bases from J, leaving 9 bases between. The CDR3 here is CSARDQRATGELFF. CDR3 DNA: TGCAGTGCTAGAGATCAGCGTGCCACCGGGGAGCTGTTTTTT.

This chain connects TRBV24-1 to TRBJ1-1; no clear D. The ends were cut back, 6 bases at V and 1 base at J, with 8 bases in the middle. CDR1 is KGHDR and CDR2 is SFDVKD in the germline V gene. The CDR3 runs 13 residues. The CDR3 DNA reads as TGTGCCACCAGTCGGGGTCAGAACACTGAAGCTTTCTTT. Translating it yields CATSRGQNTEAFF.

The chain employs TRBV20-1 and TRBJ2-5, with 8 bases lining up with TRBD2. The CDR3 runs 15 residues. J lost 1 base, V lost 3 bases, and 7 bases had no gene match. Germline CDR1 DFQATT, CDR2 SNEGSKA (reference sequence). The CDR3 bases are TGCAGTGCTAGCCCGGGAGGGGTCGGCCAAGAGACCCAGTACTTC. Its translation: CSASPGGVGQETQYF.

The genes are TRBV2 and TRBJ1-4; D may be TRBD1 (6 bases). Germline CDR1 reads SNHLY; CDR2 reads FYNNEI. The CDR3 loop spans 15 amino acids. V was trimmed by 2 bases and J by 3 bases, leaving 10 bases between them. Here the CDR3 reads CASSERDNSNEKLFF. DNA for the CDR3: TGTGCCAGCAGTGAAAGGGACAACTCTAATGAAAAACTGTTTTTT.

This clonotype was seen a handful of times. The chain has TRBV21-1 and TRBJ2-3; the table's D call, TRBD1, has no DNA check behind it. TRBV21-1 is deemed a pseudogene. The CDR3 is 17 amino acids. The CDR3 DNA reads TGTGCCAGCAGCAAAGGAAGCGTCAGGGGGCCAACAGATACGCAGTATTTT. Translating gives CASSKGSVRGPTDTQYF.

The CDR3: CASSSGLAGIYEQYF. CDR3 bases: TGTGCCAGCAGCTCGGGACTAGCGGGAATTTACGAGCAGTACTTC. V is TRBV7-9 and J is TRBJ2-7; 13 bases are a match to TRBD2. Per the germline V gene, CDR1 is SEHNR and CDR2 is FQNEAQ (reference sequence). Trimming cost V 4 bases and J 4 bases; bases outside gene matches: 4. The CDR3 has 15 amino acids.

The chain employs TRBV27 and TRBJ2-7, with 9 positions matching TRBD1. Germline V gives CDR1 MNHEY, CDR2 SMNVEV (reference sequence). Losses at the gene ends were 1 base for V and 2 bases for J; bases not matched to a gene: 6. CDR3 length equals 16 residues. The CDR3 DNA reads TGTGCCAGCAGTTTATGGGGACAGGGACCGACCTACGAGCAGTACTTC. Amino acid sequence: CASSLWGQGPTYEQYF.

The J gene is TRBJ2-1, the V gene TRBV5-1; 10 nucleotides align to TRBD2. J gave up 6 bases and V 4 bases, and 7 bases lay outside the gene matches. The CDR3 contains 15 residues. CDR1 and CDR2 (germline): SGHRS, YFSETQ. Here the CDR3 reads CASSPIASGSNEQFF. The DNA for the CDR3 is TGCGCCAGCAGCCCCATAGCTAGCGGGAGCAATGAGCAGTTCTTC.

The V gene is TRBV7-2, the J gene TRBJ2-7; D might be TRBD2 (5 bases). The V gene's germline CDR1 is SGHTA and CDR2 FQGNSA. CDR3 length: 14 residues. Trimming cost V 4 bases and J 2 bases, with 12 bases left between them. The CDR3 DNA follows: TGTGCCAGCAGCTCACCCGTGGGAGCCTACGAGCAGTACTTC. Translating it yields CASSSPVGAYEQYF. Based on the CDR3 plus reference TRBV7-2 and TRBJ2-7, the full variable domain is GAGVSQSPSNKVTEKGKDVELRCDPISGHTALYWYRQSLGQGLEFLIYFQGNSAPDKSGLPSDRFSAERTGGSVSTLTIQRTQQEDSAVYLCASSSPVGAYEQYFGPGTRLTVT.

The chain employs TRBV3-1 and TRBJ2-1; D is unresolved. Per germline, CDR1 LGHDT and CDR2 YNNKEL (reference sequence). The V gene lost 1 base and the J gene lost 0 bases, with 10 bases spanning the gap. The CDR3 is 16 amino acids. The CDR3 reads CASSQVIRSSYNEQFF. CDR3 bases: TGTGCCAGCAGCCAAGTTATCCGAAGCTCCTACAATGAGCAGTTCTTC.

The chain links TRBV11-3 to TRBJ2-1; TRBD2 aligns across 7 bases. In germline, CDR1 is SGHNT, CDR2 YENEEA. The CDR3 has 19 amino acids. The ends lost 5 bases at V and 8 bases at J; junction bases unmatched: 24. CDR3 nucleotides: TGTGCCAGCAGCCCAGCTTCCCTGTCCGCTAGCGGTGGGGCTTATGAGCAGTTCTTC. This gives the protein CASSPASLSASGGAYEQFF.

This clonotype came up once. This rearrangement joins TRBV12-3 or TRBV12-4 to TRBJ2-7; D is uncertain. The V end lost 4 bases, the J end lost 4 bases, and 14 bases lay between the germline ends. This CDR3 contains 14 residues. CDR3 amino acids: CASSSTVGGYEQYF. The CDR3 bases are TGTGCCAGCAGTTCCACTGTAGGCGGTTACGAGCAGTACTTC.